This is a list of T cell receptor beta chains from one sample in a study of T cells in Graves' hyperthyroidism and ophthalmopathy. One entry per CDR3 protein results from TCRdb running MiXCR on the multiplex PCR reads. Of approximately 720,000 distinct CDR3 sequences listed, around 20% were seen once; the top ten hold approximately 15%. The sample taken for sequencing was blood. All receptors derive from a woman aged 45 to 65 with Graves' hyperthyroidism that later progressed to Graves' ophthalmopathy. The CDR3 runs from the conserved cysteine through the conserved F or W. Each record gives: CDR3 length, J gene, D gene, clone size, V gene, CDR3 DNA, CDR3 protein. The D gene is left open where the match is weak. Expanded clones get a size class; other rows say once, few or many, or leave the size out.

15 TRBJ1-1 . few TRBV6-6 TGTGCCAGCAGTTACGACGCATTGACAGAGCCGGAAGCTTTCTTT CASSYDALTEPEAFF
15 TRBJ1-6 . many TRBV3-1 TGTGCCAGCAGCCAGGGACTGGGTGGTTATTCACCCCTCCACTTT CASSQGLGGYSPLHF
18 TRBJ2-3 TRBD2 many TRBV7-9 TGTGCCAGCAGCCCGCCCGCGCGGGCTAGCGGGGGGGCTGATACGCAGTATTTT CASSPPARASGGADTQYF
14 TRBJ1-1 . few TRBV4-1 TGCGCCAGCAGCCAACAGGGGTCGTACACTGAAGCTTTCTTT CASSQQGSYTEAFF
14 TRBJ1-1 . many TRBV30 TGTGCCTGGAGTGTACTGGGGGCGGGCACTGAAGCTTTCTTT CAWSVLGAGTEAFF
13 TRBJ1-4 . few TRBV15 TGTGCCACCAGCCAGGGGTGGCGTGAAAAACTGTTTTTT CATSQGWREKLFF
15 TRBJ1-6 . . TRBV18 TGTACCAGCTCACCCAGGGACACTGATAATTCACCCCTCCACTTT CTSSPRDTDNSPLHF
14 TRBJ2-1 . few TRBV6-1 TGTGCCAGCAGTGAGACAGGATCCTACAATGAGCAGTTCTTC CASSETGSYNEQFF
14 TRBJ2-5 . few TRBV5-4 TGTGCCAGCAGCTTGTCGGCAGGGTGGGAGACCCAGTACTTC CASSLSAGWETQYF
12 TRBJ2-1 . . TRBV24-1 TGTGCCACCAGTTCAGTTGGGAAAAAGCAGTTCTTC CATSSVGKKQFF
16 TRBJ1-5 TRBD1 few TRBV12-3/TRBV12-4 TGTACCAGCAGTTCCCCAGGGGGCAGAAGCAATCAGCCCCAGCATTTT CTSSSPGGRSNQPQHF
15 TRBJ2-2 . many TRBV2 TGTGCCAGCAGTGTGGGAGGGACACTGACCGGGGAGCTGTTTTTT CASSVGGTLTGELFF
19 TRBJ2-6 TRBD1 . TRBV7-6 TGTGCCAGCAGCTTGGGGACAGGGGGGAGCTTCTCTGGGGCCAACGTCCTGACTTTC CASSLGTGGSFSGANVLTF
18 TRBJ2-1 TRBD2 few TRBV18 TGTGCCAGCTCACCATCCGGTTCCGGGGGGTTGTCCTACAATGAGCAGTTCTTC CASSPSGSGGLSYNEQFF
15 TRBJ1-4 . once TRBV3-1 TGTGCCAGCAGCCAAGATATGGTAGGGGTTGAAAAACTGTTTTTT CASSQDMVGVEKLFF
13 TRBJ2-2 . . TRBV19 TGTGCCAGTAGTATTATGGAGACCGGGGAGCTGTTTTTT CASSIMETGELFF
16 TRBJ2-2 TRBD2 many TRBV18 TGTGCCAGCTCAGAGACTAGCGGTTGGGACACCGGGGAGCTGTTTTTT CASSETSGWDTGELFF
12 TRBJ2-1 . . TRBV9 TGTGCCAGCAGTAGCGTCTCCAATGAGCAGTTCTTC CASSSVSNEQFF
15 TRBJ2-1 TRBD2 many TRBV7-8 TGTGCCAGCAGCCCCGTCGGCGGGGGGGCCGATGAGCAGTTCTTC CASSPVGGGADEQFF
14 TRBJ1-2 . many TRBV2 TGTGCCACCCCCCGGGACATCAGCGACTATGGCTACACCTTC CATPRDISDYGYTF
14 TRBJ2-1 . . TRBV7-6 TGTGCCAGCAGCTTAAACGTCAGGGGATATGAGGAGTTCTTC CASSLNVRGYEEFF
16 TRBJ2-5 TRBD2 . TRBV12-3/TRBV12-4 TGTGCCAGCAGTTTGAGCGGGGGCAAAAGACAAGAGACCCAGTACTTC CASSLSGGKRQETQYF
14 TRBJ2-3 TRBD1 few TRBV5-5 TGTGCCAGCAGCCCCGGACAGGGTTTAGATACGCAGTATTTT CASSPGQGLDTQYF
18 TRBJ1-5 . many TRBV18 TGTGCCAGCTCACCTCGAGGACAGAGCCCTGTGGGCAATCAGCCCCAGCATTTT CASSPRGQSPVGNQPQHF
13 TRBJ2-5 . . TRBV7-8 TGTGCCAGCAGGTCACAGGGTTCCGAGACCCAGTACTTC CASRSQGSETQYF
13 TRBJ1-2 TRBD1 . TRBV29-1 TGCAGCGTTGAAAAACAGGGGAAGGGTGGCTACACCTTC CSVEKQGKGGYTF
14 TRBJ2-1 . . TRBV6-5 TGTGCCAGCAGTTACTCCGGACCCCACAATGAGCAGTTCTTC CASSYSGPHNEQFF
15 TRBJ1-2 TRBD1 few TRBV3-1 TGTGCCAGCAGCCAATCAGGACAGGGGTCCTATGGCTACACCTTC CASSQSGQGSYGYTF
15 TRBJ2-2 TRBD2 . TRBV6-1 TGTGCCAACCAACCGCTAGCGGGGGGGCCCCGGGAGCTGTTTTTT CANQPLAGGPRELFF
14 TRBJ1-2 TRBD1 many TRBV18 TGTGCCAGCTCACCGGGACAGGACAACTATGGCTACACCTTC CASSPGQDNYGYTF
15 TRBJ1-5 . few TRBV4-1 TGCGCCAGCAGCCAAGATAGGGCAGGGTTTCAGCCCCAGCATTTT CASSQDRAGFQPQHF
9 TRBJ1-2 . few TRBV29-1 TGCAGCGTTGAGGCGGAAGGTCCCTTC CSVEAEGPF
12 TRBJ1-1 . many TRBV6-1 TGTGCCAGCAGTACTCCCGGGGGGGAAGCTTTCTTT CASSTPGGEAFF
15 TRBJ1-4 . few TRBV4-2 TGTGCCAGCAGCCAAGGGGGCCGGTTTAATGAAAAACTGTTTTTT CASSQGGRFNEKLFF
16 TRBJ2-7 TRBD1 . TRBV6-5 TGTGCCAGCAGTTCCCCTGGGACAGGGGTTAGGTACGAGCAGTACTTC CASSSPGTGVRYEQYF
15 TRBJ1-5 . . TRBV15 TGTGCCACCAGCTACGCACCATATAGCAATCAGCCCCAGCATTTT CATSYAPYSNQPQHF
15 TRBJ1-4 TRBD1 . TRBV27 TGTGCCAGCAGTACAAGGACAGGAACAAATGAAAAACTGTTTTTT CASSTRTGTNEKLFF
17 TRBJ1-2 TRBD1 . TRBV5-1 TGCGCCAGCAAGAACGCACCGATCTTGGACAGGGATGGGGGCTACACCTTC CASKNAPILDRDGGYTF
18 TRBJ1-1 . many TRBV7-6 TGTGCCAGCAGCTTATACGAGTTGTCGGGATTGGGGGACACTGAAGCTTTCTTT CASSLYELSGLGDTEAFF
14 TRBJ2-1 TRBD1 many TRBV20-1 TGCAGTGCTAGCGGCGACAGGGTAGGGAGTGAGCAGTTCTTC CSASGDRVGSEQFF
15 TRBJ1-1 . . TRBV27 TGTGCCAGCAGCCCCGTCCTCGGGGTGCTGACTGAAGCTTTCTTT CASSPVLGVLTEAFF
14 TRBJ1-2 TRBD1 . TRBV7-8 TGTGCCAGCAGCTTAGCCGTAAGACAGGGGTTCTACACCTTC CASSLAVRQGFYTF
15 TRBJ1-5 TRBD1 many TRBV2 TGTGCCAGCAGTGGGCCGGGACAGGGCAATCAGCCCCAGCATTTT CASSGPGQGNQPQHF
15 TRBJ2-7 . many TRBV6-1 TGTGCCAGCAGTGATCTGAGGGGGTGGGTCTACGAGCAGTACTTC CASSDLRGWVYEQYF
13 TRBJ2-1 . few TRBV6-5 TGTGCCAGCAGTTACGAAGTTGACAATGAGCAGTTCTTC CASSYEVDNEQFF
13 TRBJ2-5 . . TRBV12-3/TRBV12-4 TGTGCCAGCAGTTTATGGTGGATGGAGACCCAGTACTTC CASSLWWMETQYF
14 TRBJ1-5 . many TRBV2 TGTGCCACCTCTTCCGGAGCACCCGTAAAGCCCCAGCATTTT CATSSGAPVKPQHF
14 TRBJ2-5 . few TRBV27 TGTGCCAGCAGTTTATTGTCCCCCTCCGAGACCCAGTACTTC CASSLLSPSETQYF
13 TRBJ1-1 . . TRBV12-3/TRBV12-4 TGTGCCAGCAGTTCCCCACCTCACACTGAAGCTTTCTTT CASSSPPHTEAFF
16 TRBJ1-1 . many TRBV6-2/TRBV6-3 TGTGCCAGCATTAGGACAATTCGGACGGTGAACACTGAAGCTTTCTTT CASIRTIRTVNTEAFF
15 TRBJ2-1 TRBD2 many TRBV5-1 TGCGCCAGCAGCTTACCCCGGGACTATAACAATGAGCAGTTCTTC CASSLPRDYNNEQFF
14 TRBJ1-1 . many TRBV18 TGTGCCAGCTCACCACACAGGGAAAGCACTGAAGCTTTCTTT CASSPHRESTEAFF
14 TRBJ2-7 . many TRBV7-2 TGTGCCAGCAGCTCCAGAGGCTATTCCTACGAGCAGTACTTC CASSSRGYSYEQYF
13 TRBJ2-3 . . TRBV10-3 TGTGCCATCAACCGGGGGAGCACAGATACGCAGTATTTT CAINRGSTDTQYF
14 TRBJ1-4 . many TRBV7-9 TGTGCCAGCAGCTCTCCCGAAGCTAATGAAAAACTGTTTTTT CASSSPEANEKLFF
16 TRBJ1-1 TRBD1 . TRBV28 TGTGCCAGCAGTTTTAACGGCTACAGGGGGGTTACTGAAGCTTTCTTT CASSFNGYRGVTEAFF
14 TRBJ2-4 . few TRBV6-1 TGTGCCAGCAGTGAGTCGGGGGCCAAAAACATTCAGTACTTC CASSESGAKNIQYF
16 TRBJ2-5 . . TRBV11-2 TGTGCCAGCAGCTTCCCGGACTACCGATTCCAAGAGACCCAGTACTTC CASSFPDYRFQETQYF
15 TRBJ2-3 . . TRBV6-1 TGTGCCAGCAGCACATTAGGGTGGGGTGAAGATACGCAGTATTTT CASSTLGWGEDTQYF
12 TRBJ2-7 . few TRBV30 TGTGCCTGGAGCCCGACAGGCTACGAGCAGTACTTC CAWSPTGYEQYF